The 16 T cell receptor beta chains listed next were all sequenced from one sample in a study of pediatric ulcerative colitis. Profiled with immunoSEQ multiplex PCR; TCRdb holds only in-frame clones, not every one. This table has roughly 30,000 clones, roughly four fifths appearing once. Source material: blood. All receptors come from a boy aged 5-17 years with severe ulcerative colitis.

The chain employs TRBV4-3 and TRBJ2-1, with D possibly TRBD2 on 5 matching bases. The CDR3 has 15 residues. V lost 0 bases and J 4 bases, leaving 10 bases between the germline ends. Germline assignment: CDR1 LGHNA and CDR2 YSLEER. CDR3 loop: CASSQEASRYNEQFF. The CDR3 DNA is TGCGCCAGCAGCCAAGAGGCTAGCAGGTACAATGAGCAGTTCTTC.

This clone was observed once. The chain uses TRBV6-5 and TRBJ2-5; D is unclear. CDR3 length: 14 residues. In germline, CDR1 is MNHEY, CDR2 SVGAGI. The V end was cut by 2 bases, the J end by 2 bases, with 9 bases between. The CDR3 sequence is CASSYGQNQETQYF. In DNA form, the CDR3 reads TGTGCCAGCAGTTACGGGCAGAATCAAGAGACCCAGTACTTC.

Only a few counts were recorded for this clone. The rearrangement links TRBV6-1 to TRBJ1-3; tentatively, D is TRBD1 (5 bases). Germline CDR1 reads MNHNS; CDR2 reads SASEGT. V lost 2 bases, J lost 4 bases, and 12 bases lay in between. This CDR3 has 15 residues. CDR3 amino acids: CASSEPAGRGNTIYF. CDR3 bases: TGTGCCAGCAGTGAACCGGCAGGGAGGGGAAACACCATATATTTT.

The chain is built from TRBV13 and TRBJ2-7, with 9 bases fitting TRBD1. V lost 6 bases, J lost 0 bases, and 9 bases stayed unmatched. Germline V gene sequence: CDR1 PRHDT, CDR2 FYEKMQ (reference sequence). This CDR3 is built from 16 residues. The CDR3 DNA is TGTGCCAGCAGTCCGGGAACAGGGGGCCTCTCCTACGAGCAGTACTTC. Translation: CASSPGTGGLSYEQYF.

The V call is TRBV30, the J call TRBJ2-7, with D tentatively TRBD2 (5 bases). From germline, CDR1 is GTSNPN and CDR2 SVGIG (reference sequence). The CDR3 extends over 12 amino acids. Between the trimmed V and J ends, which lost 3 bases and 3 bases, there was a span of 9 bases. The CDR3 protein is CAWRGSGYEQYF. The CDR3 bases are TGTGCCTGGAGGGGAAGCGGCTACGAGCAGTACTTC.

This chain uses TRBV6-5 with TRBJ1-3; the match to TRBD1 covers 8 bases. Germline V gene lookup returns CDR1 MNHEY and CDR2 SVGAGI. The CDR3 runs 15 residues. The V gene end was trimmed by 7 bases and the J gene end by 3 bases; junction bases not matched to a gene: 8. The CDR3 region is CASTRRGQGGNTIYF. The CDR3 nucleotides read TGTGCCAGCACCCGTCGAGGACAGGGTGGAAACACCATATATTTT.

The chain recombines TRBV10-3 with TRBJ2-3; D remains ambiguous. CDR3 size: 15 residues. With 4 bases removed from V and 4 bases from J, the gap between germline ends came to 15 bases. Germline V gene data show CDR1 as ENHRY and CDR2 as SYGVKD. The CDR3 coding sequence is TGTGCCATCAGTGGTAAAGCCCCCGGCGCAGATACGCAGTATTTT. It translates to CAISGKAPGADTQYF.

This clone was picked up one time. The chain employs TRBV7-8 and TRBJ2-7; 14 positions match TRBD2. The CDR3 totals 18 residues. Germline assignment: CDR1 SGHVS and CDR2 FQNEAQ. J was trimmed by 1 base and V by 3 bases; bases with no gene match: 8. This CDR3 reads CASSFGTSGGPSSYEQYF. Written as DNA, the CDR3 is TGTGCCAGCAGCTTTGGGACTAGCGGGGGACCTAGTTCCTACGAGCAGTACTTC.

The chain has TRBV2 and TRBJ2-2; tentative D call: TRBD2 (7 bases). The germline CDR1 and CDR2 sequences are SNHLY and FYNNEI. The CDR3 loop spans 16 amino acids. Trimming stripped 7 bases from V and 4 bases from J, with 19 bases between. Written as DNA, the CDR3 is TGTGCCAGCACTAACGCGAGGGGGACTACCACCGGGGAGCTGTTTTTT. Amino acids: CASTNARGTTTGELFF.

The V call is TRBV18, the J call TRBJ1-1; weak D call: TRBD1 (6 bases). V dropped 8 bases and J dropped 4 bases, with 14 bases sitting between them. The V gene's germline CDR1 is KGHSH and CDR2 LQKENI. This CDR3 contains 13 residues. The DNA for the CDR3 is TGTGCCAGCACAGGACAGAAGATCACTGAAGCTTTCTTT. Its translation: CASTGQKITEAFF.

The V and J genes are TRBV2 and TRBJ2-7; TRBD1 is a possible D gene (6 bases). The CDR3 contains 14 residues. Deletions cut 4 bases from V and 5 bases from J, with 15 bases between. CDR1 is SNHLY and CDR2 is FYNNEI in the germline V gene. The CDR3: CASSVSGTSDEQYF. The CDR3, as DNA: TGTGCCAGCAGTGTATCCGGGACATCGGACGAGCAGTACTTC.

CDR3 protein: CASSQGAEQPQHF. CDR3 nucleotide sequence: TGTGCCAGCAGTCAGGGGGCTGAGCAGCCCCAGCATTTT. The V call is TRBV6-1, the J call TRBJ1-5, with TRBD1 matching 8 bases. Germline CDR1 reads MNHNS; CDR2 reads SASEGT. CDR3 size: 13 residues. Trimming took 5 bases from V and 7 from J; bases not matched to a gene: 4.

The rearrangement links TRBV4-2 to TRBJ1-1, with TRBD1 matching 8 bases. CDR1 and CDR2 from the germline V gene are LGHNA and YNFKEQ. Trimming cost V 8 bases and J 4 bases; bases outside gene matches: 9. This CDR3 comprises 14 residues. CDR3 coding DNA: TGTGCCAGCTCCACCGACAGGGGCGCCACTGAAGCTTTCTTT. Encoded protein: CASSTDRGATEAFF.

This clone was seen once. V and J are TRBV19 and TRBJ2-1, with D tentatively TRBD2 (5 bases). The V and J ends lost 7 bases and 0 bases respectively, with 10 bases between them. This CDR3 comprises 14 residues. Per the germline V gene, CDR1 is LNHDA and CDR2 is SQIVND (reference sequence). CDR3 loop: CASKMGSSYNEQFF. DNA for the CDR3: TGTGCCAGTAAAATGGGGAGCTCCTACAATGAGCAGTTCTTC.

The V gene is TRBV21-1, the J gene TRBJ1-4; the DNA was not used to check the table's D call, TRBD1. TRBV21-1 is shown as a pseudogene. This CDR3 is 15 amino acids long. The CDR3 DNA reads TGTGCCAGCACCCCACGGGACAGGGGGCGGGAAAAACTGTTTTTT. Encoded protein: CASTPRDRGREKLFF.

The chain links TRBV27 to TRBJ2-1, with TRBD2 matching 10 bases. Losses at the gene ends were 7 bases for V and 1 base for J; bases not matched to a gene: 13. The CDR3 extends over 18 amino acids. Germline CDR1 is MNHEY and CDR2 is SMNVEV (reference sequence). The CDR3: CASTQTPGLAISYNEQFF. CDR3 DNA: TGTGCCAGCACTCAAACCCCGGGACTAGCGATTTCCTACAATGAGCAGTTCTTC.